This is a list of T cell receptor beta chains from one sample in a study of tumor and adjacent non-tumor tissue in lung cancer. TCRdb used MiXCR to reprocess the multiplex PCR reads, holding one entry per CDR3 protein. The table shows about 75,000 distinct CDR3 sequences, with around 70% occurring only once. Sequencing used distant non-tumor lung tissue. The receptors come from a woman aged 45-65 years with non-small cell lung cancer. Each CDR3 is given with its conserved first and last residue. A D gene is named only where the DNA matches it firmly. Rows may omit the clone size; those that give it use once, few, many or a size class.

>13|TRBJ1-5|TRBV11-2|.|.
TGTGCCAGCAGCTTAGATCGGAGCCAGTCCCAGCATTTT
CASSLDRSQSQHF
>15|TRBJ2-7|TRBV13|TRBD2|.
TGTGTCAACAACTTAGCACCTAGCGGGTACTACGAGCACTACTTC
CVNNLAPSGYYEHYF
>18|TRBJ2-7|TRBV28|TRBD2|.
TGTGCCAGCAGTTTGGAGATAGCGGGAGTGATACCCCTCTACGAGCAGTACTTC
CASSLEIAGVIPLYEQYF
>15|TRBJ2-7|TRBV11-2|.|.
.
CPSSPWANGSYERYF
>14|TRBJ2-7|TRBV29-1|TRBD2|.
TGCAGCGTTGAATCAGCGGGAATCAGATACGAGCAGTACTTC
CSVESAGIRYEQYF
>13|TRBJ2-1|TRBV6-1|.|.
TGTGCCAGCAGAGGTACTAGCATCGGTGAGCAGCTCTTC
CASRGTSIGEQLF
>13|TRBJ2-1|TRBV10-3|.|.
TGTGCCATCAGTGAGGGGGGAGATAATGGGCAGTTCTTC
CAISEGGDNGQFF
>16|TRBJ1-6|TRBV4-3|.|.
TGCGCCAGCAGCCAACGAATGGGACAATATGATTCACCCCTCCACTTT
CASSQRMGQYDSPLHF
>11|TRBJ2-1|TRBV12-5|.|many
TGTGCTAGCCAACGTCTCAATGAGCAGTTCTTC
CASQRLNEQFF
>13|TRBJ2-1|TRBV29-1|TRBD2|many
TGCGGAGCGGGAGGGGATTCCTACAATGAGCAGTTCTTC
CGAGGDSYNEQFF
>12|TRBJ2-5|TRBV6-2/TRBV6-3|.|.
TGTGCCAGAAGCCCACTAAACAATGAGCAGTACTTC
CARSPLNNEQYF
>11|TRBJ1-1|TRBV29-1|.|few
TGCAGCACCGCGGACATCACTGAAGCTTTCTTT
CSTADITEAFF
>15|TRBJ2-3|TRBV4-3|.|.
TGCGCCAGCAGCCAAGCGACTAGTGGAAGAGATACGCAGTATTTT
CASSQATSGRDTQYF
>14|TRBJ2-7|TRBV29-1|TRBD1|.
TGCAGCGTACAGGGGAGAGGAGATTCCTACGAGCAGTACTTC
CSVQGRGDSYEQYF
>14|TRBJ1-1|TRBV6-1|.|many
TGTGCCAGCATTCACGGAGGACTGAACACTGAAGCTTTCTTT
CASIHGGLNTEAFF
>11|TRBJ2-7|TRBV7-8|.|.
TGTGCCAGCAGCTTAGGGAACGAGCAGTACTTC
CASSLGNEQYF
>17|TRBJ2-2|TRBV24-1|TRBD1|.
TGTGCCACCTGTGATGAAACCGGGACAGGGGATTCCGGGGAGCTGTTTTTT
CATCDETGTGDSGELFF
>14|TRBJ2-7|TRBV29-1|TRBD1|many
TGCAGCGTTGAACAGACAGGGGGAGCCTACGAGCAGTACTTC
CSVEQTGGAYEQYF
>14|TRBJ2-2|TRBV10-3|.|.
TGTGTCATCAGTGAGTCGATGCCAGACGGGGAGTTGTTTTTT
CVISESMPDGELFF
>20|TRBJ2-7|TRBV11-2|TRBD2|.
TGTGCCAGCAGCAAGAGTTATGGGGCCGAGACTAGCGGGAGTCTTGAGGAGCAGTACTTC
CASSKSYGAETSGSLEEQYF
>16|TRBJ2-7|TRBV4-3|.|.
TGCGCCATCAGCCAAGACTCGACCGCTACGCCCTACGAGCAGTACTTT
CAISQDSTATPYEQYF
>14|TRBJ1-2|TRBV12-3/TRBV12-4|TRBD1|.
TGTGCCAGCGAAACAGGGGGCGCGGGTAGTGGCTGCACCTTC
CASETGGAGSGCTF
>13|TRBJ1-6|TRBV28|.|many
TGTGCCAGTGTGGGGGGGGCTAATTCACCCCTCCACTTT
CASVGGANSPLHF
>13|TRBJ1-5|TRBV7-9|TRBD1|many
TGTGCCAGCAGCTCGGGACAGTCAGAGCCCCAGCATTTT
CASSSGQSEPQHF
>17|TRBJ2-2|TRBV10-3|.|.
TGTGCCATCAGTGAAACGCCGGACAGACCGAACACCGGGGAGCTGCTTTTT
CAISETPDRPNTGELLF
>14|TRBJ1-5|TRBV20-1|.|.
TGCAGTGCTCAAAGAGCCCAGGGGAATCGGCCCCAGCATTTT
CSAQRAQGNRPQHF
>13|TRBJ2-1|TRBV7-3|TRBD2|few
TGTGCCAGCAGCCAAAGCGGGAGTTATGAGCAGTTCTTC
CASSQSGSYEQFF
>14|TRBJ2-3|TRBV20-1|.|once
TGCAGTGCTTGTGAAGGGACGGTAGGGGATACGCACTATTTT
CSACEGTVGDTHYF
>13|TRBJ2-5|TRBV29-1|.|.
TGCAGCGTTGACGGACTACCGGCCAAGACCCAGTACTTC
CSVDGLPAKTQYF
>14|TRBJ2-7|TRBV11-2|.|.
TGTGCCAGCAACTTACTAACGGGAAGGTACGAGCAGTACTTC
CASNLLTGRYEQYF
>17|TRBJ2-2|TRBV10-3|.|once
TGTGCCATCAGTGAAAGCCCGGGCAGGCCGAACACCGGGGAGCTGTTTTTT
CAISESPGRPNTGELFF
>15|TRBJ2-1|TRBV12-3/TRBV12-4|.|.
TGTGCCAGCACCTACTCTAGAGGGCGTTCCAATGAGCAGTTCTTC
CASTYSRGRSNEQFF
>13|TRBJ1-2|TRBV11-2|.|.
TGTGTCAGCTTAACACGTACTAACTATGGCTACACCTTC
CVSLTRTNYGYTF
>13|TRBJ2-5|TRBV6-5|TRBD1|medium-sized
TGTGCCAGCAGCCGACAGGGCCGGGAGACCCAGTACTTC
CASSRQGRETQYF
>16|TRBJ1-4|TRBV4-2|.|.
TGTGCCAGCAGTCAACATCACAGTGCAACTAATGAAAAACTGTTTTTT
CASSQHHSATNEKLFF
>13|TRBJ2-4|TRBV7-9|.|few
TGTGCCAGCAGCTTATTGGGTTACGACATTCAGTACTTC
CASSLLGYDIQYF
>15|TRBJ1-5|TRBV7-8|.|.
TGTGCCAGCAGCCCGGTAGTTAATAGCAATCAGCCCCAGCATTTT
CASSPVVNSNQPQHF
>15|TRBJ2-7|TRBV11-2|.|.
TGTGTCAGCAGCCCTCGGGCTAGAGGTTCCTACGACCAGTACTTC
CVSSPRARGSYDQYF
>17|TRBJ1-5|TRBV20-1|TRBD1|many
TGCAGTGCTGCCCGGGACAGGGGGGTAATTAGCAATCAGCCCCAGCATTTT
CSAARDRGVISNQPQHF
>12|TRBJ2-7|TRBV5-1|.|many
TGCGCCAGCAGCTTGTTGTCGGACGAGCAGTACTTC
CASSLLSDEQYF
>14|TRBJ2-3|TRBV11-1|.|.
TGTGCCAACAGCTTAGCGGCCGGGACAGATATGCAGTATTTT
CANSLAAGTDMQYF
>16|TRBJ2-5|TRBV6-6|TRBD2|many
TGTGCCAGCAGCCAAACTAGCGGGTCTCGGGGGGAGACCCAGTACTTC
CASSQTSGSRGETQYF
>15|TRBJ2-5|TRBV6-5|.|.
TGTGCCAGCAGTGTAAGGGTGGGAGGTCGTGAGTCCCAGTACTTC
CASSVRVGGRESQYF
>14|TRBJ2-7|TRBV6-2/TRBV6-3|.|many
TGTGCCGGGTCCCCCGGTCCCCGCGACTACGAGCAGTACTTC
CAGSPGPRDYEQYF
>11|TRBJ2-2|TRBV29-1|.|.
TGCAGCGTGAGGGACACCGGGGAGCCGTTTTTC
CSVRDTGEPFF
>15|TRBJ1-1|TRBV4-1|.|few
TGCGCCAGCAGCCCCTTGGAGACAGCGAACACTGAAGCTTTCTTT
CASSPLETANTEAFF
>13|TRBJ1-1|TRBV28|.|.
TGTGCCAGCAGTTTAGAGGGGAGTGGTGAAGCTTTCTTT
CASSLEGSGEAFF
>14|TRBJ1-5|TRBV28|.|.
TGTGCCAGCAGTTTAGGGCAGTTCTTTCAGCCCCAGCATTTT
CASSLGQFFQPQHF
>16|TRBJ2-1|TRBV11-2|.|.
TGTGCCAGCAGCCGGATGATACTAACGGGGGACAATGGGCAGTTCTTT
CASSRMILTGDNGQFF
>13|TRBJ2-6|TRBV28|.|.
TGTGTCAGCAGGGTTCTTGGGGCCAACGTCCTGACTTTC
CVSRVLGANVLTF
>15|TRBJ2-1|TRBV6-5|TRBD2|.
TGTGCCAACAGGACTAGCGGGAGGGCCTATAATGAGCAGTTCTTC
CANRTSGRAYNEQFF
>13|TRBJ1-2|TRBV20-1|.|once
TGCAGTGCTCTACCGGGATCCACTAATGACTACTCCTTC
CSALPGSTNDYSF
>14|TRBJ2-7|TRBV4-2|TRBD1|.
TGTACCAGCAGCCAAGGGACAGGTGCTTATGAGCAGTACTTC
CTSSQGTGAYEQYF